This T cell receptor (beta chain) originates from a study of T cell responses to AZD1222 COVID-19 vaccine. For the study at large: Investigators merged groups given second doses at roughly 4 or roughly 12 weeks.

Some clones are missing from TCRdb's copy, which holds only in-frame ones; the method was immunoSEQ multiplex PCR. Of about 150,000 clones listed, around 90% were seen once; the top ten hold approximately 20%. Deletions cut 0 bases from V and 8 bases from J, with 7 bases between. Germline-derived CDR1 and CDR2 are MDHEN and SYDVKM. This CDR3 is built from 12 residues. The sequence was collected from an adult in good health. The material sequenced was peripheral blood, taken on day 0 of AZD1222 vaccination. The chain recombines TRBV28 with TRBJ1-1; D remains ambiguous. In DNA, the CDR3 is TGTGCCAGCAGTTTATGGGGCCGAGAAGCTTTCTTT. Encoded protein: CASSLWGREAFF.